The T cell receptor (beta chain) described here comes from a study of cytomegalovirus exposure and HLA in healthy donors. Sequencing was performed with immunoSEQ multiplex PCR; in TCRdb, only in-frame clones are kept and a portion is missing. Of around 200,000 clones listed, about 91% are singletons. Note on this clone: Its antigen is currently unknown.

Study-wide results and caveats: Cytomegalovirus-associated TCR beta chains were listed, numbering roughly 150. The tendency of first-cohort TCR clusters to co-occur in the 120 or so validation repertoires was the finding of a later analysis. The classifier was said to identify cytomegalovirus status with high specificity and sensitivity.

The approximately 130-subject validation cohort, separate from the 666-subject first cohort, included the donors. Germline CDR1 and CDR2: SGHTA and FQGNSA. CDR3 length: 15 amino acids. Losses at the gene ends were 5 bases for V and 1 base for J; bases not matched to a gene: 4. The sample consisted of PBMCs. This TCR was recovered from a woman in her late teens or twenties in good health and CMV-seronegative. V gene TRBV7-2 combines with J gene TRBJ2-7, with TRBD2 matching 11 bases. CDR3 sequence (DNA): TGTGCCAGCAGCATAACTAGCGGGAGTTCCTACGAGCAGTACTTC. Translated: CASSITSGSSYEQYF. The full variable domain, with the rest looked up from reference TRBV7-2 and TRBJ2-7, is GAGVSQSPSNKVTEKGKDVELRCDPISGHTALYWYRQSLGQGLEFLIYFQGNSAPDKSGLPSDRFSAERTGGSVSTLTIQRTQQEDSAVYLCASSITSGSSYEQYFGPGTRLTVT.